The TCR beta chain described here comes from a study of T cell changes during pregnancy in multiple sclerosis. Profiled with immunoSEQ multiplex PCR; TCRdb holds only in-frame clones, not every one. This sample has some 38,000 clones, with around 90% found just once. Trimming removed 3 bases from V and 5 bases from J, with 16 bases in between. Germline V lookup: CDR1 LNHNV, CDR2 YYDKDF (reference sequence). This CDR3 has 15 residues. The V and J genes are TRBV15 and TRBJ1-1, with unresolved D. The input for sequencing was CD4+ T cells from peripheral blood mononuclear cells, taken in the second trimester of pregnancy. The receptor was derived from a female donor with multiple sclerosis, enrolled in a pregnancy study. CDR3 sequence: CATSRKELLGTEAFF. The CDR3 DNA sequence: TGTGCCACCAGCAGGAAGGAACTATTGGGTACTGAAGCTTTCTTT.